This T cell receptor beta chain was captured by sequencing in a study of T cell responses to AZD1222 COVID-19 vaccine (dated by TCRdb to about 2021). A note on the overall study: Because spike-specific TCR depth and breadth did not differ between the two schedules, AZD1222 recipients who got a second dose at roughly 4 weeks were pooled with those who got a second dose at roughly 12 weeks. Enrollment into the trials was organized by age into subgroups of 18-55, 56-69 and 70-plus years, and those subgroups contained roughly 140, 27 and 60 TCR-sequenced participants, respectively. TCR sequencing was performed for about 250 trial participants, of whom about 200 were given two doses of AZD1222 and 26 were given two doses of MenACWY control vaccine.

The CDR3 regions of human TCRbeta chains were analyzed by immunosequencing. Concerning the study's data processing: Repertoire TCRs were checked for matches against a reference library of SARS-CoV-2-specific TCRs that had been generated using the MIRA antigen-specificity platform. Breadth was defined as the fraction of unique TCRs that were SARS-CoV-2-associated. Depth was defined as the fraction of total T cells that were SARS-CoV-2-associated. Using the MIRA data, each spike-specific TCR was mapped to the spike region that the TCR reacts to and placed in a CD4 or CD8 class. Log10-transformed breadth and depth values were compared by one-way ANOVA with Sidak's multiple comparisons tests. The source is immuneACCESS, and TCRdb retained only in-frame sequences with V and J called. Part of the clones is not carried over; for the studies checked, unresolved V genes explain less than half of this, and the remainder is unexplained. V and J calls and clone size are given by that table; D and trimming were obtained from the DNA. The sample includes about 140,000 clones, with 88% observed a single time. Roughly 3% of the sample lies in the top ten.

On this clone itself: The target of this receptor is not known. One base away there is no much larger clone; base qualities are not given.

What the work shows at the level of the full study, not this receptor alone: A significant rise in spike-specific TCR breadth and depth was observed after two AZD1222 doses relative to day 0 and relative to MenACWY recipients. Only six AZD1222 recipients were SARS-CoV-2 seropositive at baseline, limiting conclusions about previously exposed vaccinees. Participants were mostly white British, with more females than males. The authors suggested clonal diversity may have been underestimated. Reportedly, close to half of the unique spike-specific TCRs recognized epitopes lying outside the regions that are mutated in the B.1.351 and B.1.1.7 variants. The 56-69-year group was small, and its depth increase did not reach significance, likely because of low power. Vaccine-associated CD4 TCRs spanned the whole spike protein, with dominant responses in regions 160-218 and 743-854. Because no day 14 peak-response samples were available, the repertoires could be characterized only after the peak T cell response.

The germline V gene encodes CDR1 MNHNY and CDR2 SVGAGI (reference sequence). The V end loses 2 bases and the J end loses 4 bases, and a stretch of 9 bases separates them. The CDR3 sequence holds 14 residues, the cysteine and phenylalanine included. The DNA shown is the 42-base CDR3, in frame from base 1. The sample's time point, from its label and the paper: baseline before first vaccination. Vaccinee samples were obtained from the UK trials COV001 and COV002, which included a single-blind randomized controlled phase 2/3 trial of AZD1222 (ChAdOx1 nCoV-19) in healthy adults. For TCRbeta chain sequencing, PBMC samples from trial participants were taken at day 0 and at day 28 after the second dose.

The sample in question was peripheral blood, obtained on day 0 of AZD1222 vaccination. This TCR was recovered from an adult in good health. The chain was built from TRBV6-6 and TRBJ1-5; a tentative D match to TRBD1 spans 6 bases. The DNA reads TGTGCCAGCAGTTACCGTACAGGGAATCAGCCCCAGCATTTT. Its translation is CASSYRTGNQPQHF.